The 23 T cell receptor beta chains below all came from one sample that was sequenced in a study of cytomegalovirus exposure and HLA in healthy donors. The PCR employed 60 Vbeta primers together with 13 Jbeta primers. TCRdb's table, derived via immunoSEQ multiplex PCR, lists solely in-frame clones and lacks some. The repertoire has some 140,000 clones, roughly three quarters of them found once; the top ten carry over 6%. The sequencing sample was made of PBMCs. These receptors were collected from a man aged 25 to 40 in good health and CMV-seropositive.

This chain joins TRBV4-2 and TRBJ1-5; D gene ambiguous. Germline V lookup: CDR1 LGHNA, CDR2 YNFKEQ. This CDR3 is 18 amino acids long. The V gene lost 1 base and the J gene lost 2 bases, with 18 bases spanning the gap. The CDR3 spells CASSQAAMWGEGNQPQHF. Written as DNA, the CDR3 is TGTGCCAGCAGCCAAGCTGCCATGTGGGGAGAGGGCAATCAGCCCCAGCATTTT.

The chain combines TRBV5-5 with TRBJ2-3; TRBD2 might be the D (6 bases). This CDR3 region has 16 residues. Between the trimmed V and J ends, which lost 0 bases and 4 bases, there was a span of 15 bases. Looked up from germline, CDR1 is SGHKS and CDR2 is YYEKEE (reference sequence). The CDR3 DNA sequence: TGTGCCAGCAGCTTGGTGTCCGGCGGGAACCCAGATACGCAGTATTTT. It specifies CASSLVSGGNPDTQYF.

CDR3 DNA sequence: TGTGCCATCAGTGAGTCTAGCGGGGGGGTCTACGAGCAGTACTTC. Protein: CAISESSGGVYEQYF. The chain joins TRBV10-3 to TRBJ2-7, with 11 bases identical to TRBD2. This CDR3 is 15 amino acids long. CDR1 and CDR2 from the germline V gene are ENHRY and SYGVKD. After removal of 0 bases from V and 3 bases from J, the junction contained 1 base not matched to a gene.

The chain links TRBV5-6 to TRBJ2-3; D gene uncertain. The CDR3 covers 14 residues. The germline gives CDR1 SGHDT, CDR2 YYEEEE. Trimming took off 0 bases at V and 2 bases at J, with 7 bases between the two ends. CDR3 sequence: CASSLGGYTDTQYF. CDR3 sequence (DNA): TGTGCCAGCAGCTTGGGCGGATACACAGATACGCAGTATTTT.

The gene calls are TRBV6-6 and TRBJ1-1, with 7 positions matching TRBD1. The V segment lost 7 bases and the J segment 5 bases; nucleotides outside the gene matches: 13. The CDR3 loop spans 15 amino acids. Per germline, CDR1 MNHNY and CDR2 SVGAGI (reference sequence). CDR3 bases: TGTGCCAGCAAAGACTTTCCCACAGGGGAGACTGAAGCTTTCTTT. It is translated as CASKDFPTGETEAFF.

The rearrangement joins TRBV28 to TRBJ1-1; TRBD1 matches at 8 bases. From germline, CDR1 is MDHEN and CDR2 SYDVKM. CDR3 length equals 12 residues. J was trimmed by 11 bases and V by 2 bases; bases with no gene match: 4. Here the CDR3 DNA reads TGTGCCAGCAGTTTAAAACAGGGGGGGGCTTTCTTT. Protein: CASSLKQGGAFF.

V and J are TRBV27 and TRBJ1-4; D possibly corresponds to TRBD1 (5 bases). The germline CDR1 and CDR2 sequences are MNHEY and SMNVEV (reference sequence). Trimming took 5 bases from V and 2 from J, leaving 15 bases between them. The CDR3 covers 16 residues. Here the CDR3 DNA reads TGTGCCAGCAGTCCCCCCCCAGGGAACACTAATGAAAAACTGTTTTTT. It yields the protein CASSPPPGNTNEKLFF.

The rearrangement joins TRBV6-1 to TRBJ1-1, with D maybe TRBD1 (5 bases). Trimming stripped 7 bases from V and 4 bases from J, with 10 bases between. Germline V gene sequence: CDR1 MNHNS, CDR2 SASEGT. CDR3 length: 12 residues. The CDR3 reads CASNSGFTEAFF. CDR3 in DNA: TGTGCCAGCAACTCAGGGTTCACTGAAGCTTTCTTT.

V usage is TRBV13 and J usage is TRBJ2-5; D perhaps matches TRBD1 (5 bases). The DNA end is more similar to TRBJ2-7, so the J call may be wrong. There are 15 residues in the CDR3. The germline V gene has CDR1 PRHDT and CDR2 FYEKMQ (reference sequence). For the CDR3, the DNA is TGTGCCAGCAGCTTAGGTAGAAACAGGCTCAGCGAGCAGTACTTC. It specifies CASSLGRNRLSEQYF.

V gene TRBV2 combines with J gene TRBJ1-5; tentatively, D is TRBD1 (5 bases). V lost 8 bases, J lost 2 bases, and 19 bases lay in between. Germline CDR1 reads SNHLY; CDR2 reads FYNNEI. The CDR3 has 16 amino acids. As DNA, the CDR3 is TGTGCCAGCCACGGAGGAGGGACCAGGCGCAATCAGCCCCAGCATTTT. It is translated as CASHGGGTRRNQPQHF.

V and J are TRBV19 and TRBJ1-1; TRBD1 agrees at 8 bases. Losses at the gene ends were 5 bases for V and 6 bases for J; bases not matched to a gene: 5. Looked up from germline, CDR1 is LNHDA and CDR2 is SQIVND (reference sequence). There are 13 residues in the CDR3. The CDR3 sequence is CASSVSQGAEAFF. In DNA, the CDR3 is TGTGCCAGTAGTGTTTCACAGGGGGCTGAAGCTTTCTTT.

The chain joins TRBV5-4 to TRBJ2-7; a weak D match, TRBD1 (5 bases). The CDR3 runs 14 residues. CDR1 SGHNT and CDR2 YYREEE come from the germline V gene (reference sequence). V lost 3 bases and J lost 2, with 12 bases in between. CDR3 DNA: TGTGCCAGCAGCTCTTCGACAGAAGCCTACGAGCAGTACTTC. Amino acid sequence: CASSSSTEAYEQYF.

The CDR3 region is CASIAAGGGDTEAFF. In DNA form, the CDR3 reads TGTGCCAGCATCGCCGCGGGGGGAGGGGACACTGAAGCTTTCTTT. The rearrangement uses TRBV27 and TRBJ1-1; TRBD1 is a possible D gene (5 bases). The CDR3 has 15 residues. The germline CDR1 and CDR2 sequences are MNHEY and SMNVEV (reference sequence). V was clipped by 7 bases and J by 3 bases, with 18 bases between them.

This clone has a single count. The chain recombines TRBV7-9 with TRBJ2-2; the match to TRBD1 covers 7 bases. CDR1 is SEHNR, CDR2 FQNEAQ, per germline (reference sequence). After removal of 8 bases from V and 3 bases from J, the junction contained 9 bases not matched to a gene. The CDR3 has 15 residues. In DNA form, the CDR3 reads TGTGCCAGCGGCCGGGGACAGAGCGACACCGGGGAGCTGTTTTTT. Amino acids: CASGRGQSDTGELFF.

The gene calls are TRBV5-4 and TRBJ1-4; 9 nucleotides line up with TRBD1. V dropped 4 bases and J dropped 8; count of bases not matched to a gene: 9. Germline-derived CDR1 and CDR2 are SGHNT and YYREEE (reference sequence). This CDR3 is built from 15 residues. The CDR3: CASSRGQGLEEKLFF. For the CDR3, the DNA is TGTGCCAGCAGCCGAGGACAGGGGCTTGAGGAAAAACTGTTTTTT.

This clone was detected only a few times. The chain carries TRBV19 and TRBJ1-2; 10 bases are a match to TRBD1. Germline V gene sequence: CDR1 LNHDA, CDR2 SQIVND (reference sequence). V lost 6 bases and J lost 4; bases outside the gene matches: 2. CDR3 length equals 13 residues. Here the CDR3 reads CASRRDRGYGYTF. The CDR3 bases are TGTGCCAGTAGACGGGACAGGGGCTATGGCTACACCTTC.

V usage is TRBV18 and J usage is TRBJ1-1; TRBD1 is a possible D gene (5 bases). V lost 5 bases and J 5 bases, leaving 18 bases between the germline ends. The CDR3 sequence is 15 residues long. Germline lookup yields CDR1 KGHSH and CDR2 LQKENI. CDR3 region: CASSLNWDGRTEAFF. The CDR3 DNA sequence: TGTGCCAGCTCATTGAACTGGGACGGGAGGACTGAAGCTTTCTTT.

The chain joins TRBV7-3 to TRBJ2-3; 11 bases align to TRBD2. The CDR3 has 15 amino acids. With 5 bases clipped from V and 1 base from J, the junction kept 2 bases outside the gene matches. Germline V CDR1 and CDR2: SGHTA, FQGTGA. CDR3 sequence: CASSLTSGGTDTQYF. CDR3 sequence (DNA): TGTGCCAGCAGCCTGACTAGCGGGGGCACAGATACGCAGTATTTT.

The chain couples TRBV14 to TRBJ2-6; D is ambiguous. Looked up from germline, CDR1 is SGHDN and CDR2 is FVKESK. CDR3 length: 17 residues. V lost 1 base, J lost 4 bases, and 14 bases lay in between. The CDR3 reads CASSQGVLLRGANVLTF. The CDR3 region has the DNA TGTGCCAGCAGCCAAGGTGTACTCCTCAGGGGGGCCAACGTCCTGACTTTC.

This chain joins TRBV5-1 and TRBJ2-3, with 8 bases identical to TRBD1. Germline V gene sequence: CDR1 SGHRS, CDR2 YFSETQ. This CDR3 comprises 15 residues. After removal of 1 base from V and 0 bases from J, the junction contained 1 base not matched to a gene. CDR3 coding DNA: TGCGCCAGCAGCTTGCAGGGGGCAAGCACAGATACGCAGTATTTT. Translating it yields CASSLQGASTDTQYF. Complete variable domain (other parts from reference TRBV5-1 and TRBJ2-3): KAGVTQTPRYLIKTRGQQVTLSCSPISGHRSVSWYQQTPGQGLQFLFEYFSETQRNKGNFPGRFSGRQFSNSRSEMNVSTLELGDSALYLCASSLQGASTDTQYFGPGTRLTVL.

The chain employs TRBV9 and TRBJ1-3; weak D call: TRBD1 (5 bases). The CDR3 contains 15 residues. Per the germline V gene, CDR1 is SGDLS and CDR2 is YYNGEE. V lost 4 bases and J lost 4, with 15 bases in between. The CDR3: CASSLRTGGGNTIYF. The CDR3, as DNA: TGTGCCAGCAGCCTACGCACCGGGGGGGGAAACACCATATATTTT. The full variable domain, rest sourced from reference TRBV9 and TRBJ1-3, is DSGVTQTPKHLITATGQRVTLRCSPRSGDLSVYWYQQSLDQGLQFLIQYYNGEERAKGNILERFSAQQFPDLHSELNLSSLELGDSALYFCASSLRTGGGNTIYFGEGSWLTVV.

The V call is TRBV11-2, the J call TRBJ1-1; no clear D. The CDR3 loop spans 13 amino acids. The V end was cut by 2 bases, the J end by 0 bases, with 4 bases between. Germline CDR1 and CDR2: SGHAT and FQNNGV. The CDR3 DNA is TGTGCCAGCAGCTTACACTTGAACACTGAAGCTTTCTTT. Translated: CASSLHLNTEAFF.

V and J are TRBV7-2 and TRBJ1-3, with D tentatively TRBD1 (6 bases). The CDR3 totals 15 residues. Germline values: CDR1 SGHTA, CDR2 FQGNSA. V was trimmed by 1 base and J by 0 bases, leaving 7 bases between them. CDR3 sequence (DNA): TGTGCCAGCAGCTTAGACAGGGCCTCTGGAAACACCATATATTTT. The encoded protein is CASSLDRASGNTIYF. Together with reference TRBV7-2 and TRBJ1-3, the CDR3 gives the full variable domain: GAGVSQSPSNKVTEKGKDVELRCDPISGHTALYWYRQSLGQGLEFLIYFQGNSAPDKSGLPSDRFSAERTGGSVSTLTIQRTQQEDSAVYLCASSLDRASGNTIYFGEGSWLTVV.